This record concerns one T cell receptor (beta chain) sequence. This entry belongs to a study of blood T cell repertoires in COVID-19. The CDR3 is 15 amino acids. Trimming stripped 5 bases from V and 8 bases from J, with 19 bases between. Germline assignment: CDR1 SGHTA and CDR2 FQGTGA. The data were produced by immunoSEQ multiplex PCR, yet TCRdb's version contains in-frame clones alone and is incomplete. This table has about 300,000 clones, more than 80% appearing once. This clonotype was obtained from a man between 18 and 29 years old who had recovered from COVID-19. The V call is TRBV7-3, the J call TRBJ2-1; D is perhaps TRBD1 (6 bases). The material sequenced was peripheral blood. The CDR3 nucleotides read TGTGCCAGCAGCCCAAGGGGGAGCGCCGAGGATGAGCAGTTCTTC. Amino acids: CASSPRGSAEDEQFF.